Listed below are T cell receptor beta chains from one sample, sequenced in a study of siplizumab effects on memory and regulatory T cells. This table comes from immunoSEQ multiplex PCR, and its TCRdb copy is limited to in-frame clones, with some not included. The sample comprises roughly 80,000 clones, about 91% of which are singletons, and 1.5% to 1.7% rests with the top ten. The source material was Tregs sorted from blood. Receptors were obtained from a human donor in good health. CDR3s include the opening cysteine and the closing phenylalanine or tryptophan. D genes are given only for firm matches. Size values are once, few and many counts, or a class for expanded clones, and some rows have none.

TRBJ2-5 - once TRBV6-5 TGTGCCAGCAGTTACGGACAGCAAGAGACCCAGTACTTC CASSYGQQETQYF
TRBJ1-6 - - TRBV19 TGTGCCAGTAGTATGGGTAGGTGGGAGAATTCACCCCTCCACTTT CASSMGRWENSPLHF
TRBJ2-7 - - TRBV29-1 TGCAGCGTTGGGGGGTACACCTACGAGCAGTACTTC CSVGGYTYEQYF
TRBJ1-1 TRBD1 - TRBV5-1 TGCGCCAGCAGCCCCTCAGGGGGTGTGAGTAGGGGCACTGAAGCTTTCTTT CASSPSGGVSRGTEAFF
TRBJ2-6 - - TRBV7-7 TGTGCCAGCAGCCCGACAGTTTTGAGCTCTGGGGCCAACGTCCTGACTTTC CASSPTVLSSGANVLTF
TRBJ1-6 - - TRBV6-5 TGTGCCAGCAGCCCAATTCAGGGAGGGAGTTCACCCCTCCACTTT CASSPIQGGSSPLHF
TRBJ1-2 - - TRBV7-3 TGTGCCAGCAGCCCGCACGGGGGGATGGACTATGGCTACACCTTC CASSPHGGMDYGYTF
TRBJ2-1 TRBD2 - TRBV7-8 TGTGCCAGCAGCGCGCGAATCTCCGGGACTAGCGGGGGGGCCTACAATGAGCAGTTCTTC CASSARISGTSGGAYNEQFF
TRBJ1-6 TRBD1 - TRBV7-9 TGTGCCAGCAGCTTAATCGCAGGGGGCAAGTCACCCCTCCACTTT CASSLIAGGKSPLHF
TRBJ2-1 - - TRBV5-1 TGCGCCAGCAGCTTGAGGAATGAGCAGTTCTTC CASSLRNEQFF
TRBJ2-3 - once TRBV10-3 TGTGCCATCAGTGACGGTCGGTTTGTCACAGATACGCAGTATTTT CAISDGRFVTDTQYF
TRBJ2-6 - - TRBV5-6 TGTGCCAGCAGCCCGAGGGTTCCCTCTGGGGCCAACGTCCTGACTTTC CASSPRVPSGANVLTF
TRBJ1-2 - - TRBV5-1 TGCGCCAGCAGCTTGTTTCCAGGGGAAGGCTATGGCTACACCTTC CASSLFPGEGYGYTF
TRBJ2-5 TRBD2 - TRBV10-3 TGTGCCATCAGTGACGGGCGGGGGGAACCGGGAGAGACCCAGTACTTC CAISDGRGEPGETQYF
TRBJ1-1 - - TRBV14 TGTGCCAGCAGCCAAGGGACGGGGATGGGCGTCGCTGAAGCTTTCTTT CASSQGTGMGVAEAFF
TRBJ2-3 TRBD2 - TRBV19 TGTGCCAGTAGTTCCCGGGGTAGCGGGGTAGGAGATACGCAGTATTTT CASSSRGSGVGDTQYF
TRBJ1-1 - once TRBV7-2 TGTGCCAGCAGCTTGGCAGGGTTGGTCACTGAAGCTTTCTTT CASSLAGLVTEAFF
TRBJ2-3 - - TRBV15 TGTGCCACCAGCAGAGGGAAAGATACGCAGTATTTT CATSRGKDTQYF
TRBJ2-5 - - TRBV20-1 TGCAGCGGTCTTCGGGAGACCCAGTACTTC CSGLRETQYF
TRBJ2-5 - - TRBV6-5 TGTGCCAGCGGCGGGGGAGCAGGGGGAGAGACCCAGTACTTC CASGGGAGGETQYF
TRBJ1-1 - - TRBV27 TGTGCCAGCAGAGCGGACGCTCACATGAACACTGAAGCTTTCTTT CASRADAHMNTEAFF
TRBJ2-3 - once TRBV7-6 TGTGCCAGCAGCTCCCCCCGGCCTAATTGGGGGCTGAACACAGATACGCAGTATTTT CASSSPRPNWGLNTDTQYF
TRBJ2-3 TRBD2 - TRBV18 TGTGCCAGCTCAATGACTAGCGGGGAGCAGTATTTT CASSMTSGEQYF
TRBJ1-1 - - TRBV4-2 TGTGCCAGCAGCCAAGAGGGCTGGGACACTGAAGCTTTCTTT CASSQEGWDTEAFF
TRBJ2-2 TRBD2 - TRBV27 TGTGCCAGCAGACCGGATGGGGCGGGGGGCACCGGGGAGCTGTTTTTT CASRPDGAGGTGELFF
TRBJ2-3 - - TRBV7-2 TGTGCCAGCAGCTCGTACGGAGATACGCAGTATTTT CASSSYGDTQYF
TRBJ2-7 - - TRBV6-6 TGTGCCAGCAGTTACATGGACGAGCAGTACTTC CASSYMDEQYF
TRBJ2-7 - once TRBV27 TGTGCCAGCAGTTTCCCCGGGACATACCCCTACGAGCAGTACTTC CASSFPGTYPYEQYF
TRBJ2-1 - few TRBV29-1 TGCAGCGTTGAAGATTGGGGCGAGACAGTCTTC CSVEDWGETVF
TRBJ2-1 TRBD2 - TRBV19 TGTGCCAGTAGTATGGAACTAGCGGGGCGCTACAATGAGCAGTTCTTC CASSMELAGRYNEQFF
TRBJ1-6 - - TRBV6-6 TGTGCCAGCAGTTCCGGGTTTCGGGGCGCGGGTTCACCCCTCCACTTT CASSSGFRGAGSPLHF
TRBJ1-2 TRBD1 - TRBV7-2 TGTGCCAGCAGCTTAGTTGGGACAGGGTATGGCTACACCTTC CASSLVGTGYGYTF
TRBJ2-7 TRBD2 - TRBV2 TGTGCCAGCATTACTAGCGGGGGGTCGTACGAGCAGTACTTC CASITSGGSYEQYF
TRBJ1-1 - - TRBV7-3 TGTGCCAGCAGCGCGTCGTTGAACACTGAAGCTTTCTTT CASSASLNTEAFF
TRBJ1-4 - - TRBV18 TGTGCCAGCTCCCGGACGGGGGATGAAAAACTGTTTTTT CASSRTGDEKLFF
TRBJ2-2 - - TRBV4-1 TGCGCCAGCAGCCACTATACCGGGGAGCTGTTTTTT CASSHYTGELFF
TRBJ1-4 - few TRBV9 TGTGCCAGCAGCTCTGGGACCTTGGTGGAAAAACTGTTTTTT CASSSGTLVEKLFF
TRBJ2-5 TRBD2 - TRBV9 TGTGCCAGCAGCCCCCACGGACTAGCGGGGGGGCCAGAGACCCAGTACTTC CASSPHGLAGGPETQYF
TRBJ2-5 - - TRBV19 TGTGCCAGGGCCGGGGTGGAAAGTGGGGAGACCCAGTACTTC CARAGVESGETQYF
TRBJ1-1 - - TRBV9 TGTGCCAGCAGCGCCCGTGGGGGAATGAACACTGAAGCTTTCTTT CASSARGGMNTEAFF
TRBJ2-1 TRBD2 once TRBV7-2 TGTGCCAGCAGCCCGGGACTAGCGGGGGGACTCTACAATGAGCAGTTCTTC CASSPGLAGGLYNEQFF
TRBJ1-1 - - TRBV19 TGTGCCAGTAGTTCGACAAGGGGCACTGAAGCTTTCTTT CASSSTRGTEAFF